The clone carrying this T cell receptor beta chain was recorded at least ten times. Antigen unknown. This specimen belongs to a study of CD8 T cells in ankylosing spondylitis. A single record per CDR3 protein comes from TCRdb applying MiXCR to the 5' RACE reads. This sample has about 240,000 distinct CDR3 sequences; 8% to 11% occur once, and the top ten carry around 2.6%. CDR1 MNHNS and CDR2 SASEGT come from the germline V gene. This CDR3 contains 13 residues. With 5 bases removed from V and 2 bases from J, the gap between germline ends came to 7 bases. Findings of the study overall: Ankylosing spondylitis blood appeared to be characterized by a TCR beta motif of under ten highly homologous variants. Clones tied to disease were said to be significantly enriched in matched ankylosing spondylitis synovial fluid. Clones linked to disease, bearing a CD8+ phenotype, were relatively rare in peripheral blood.

This TCR came from a male donor with ankylosing spondylitis or in good health (not recorded which). The rearrangement joins TRBV6-1 to TRBJ1-5; possibly TRBD1 for D (5 bases). The sequencing input was blood, either unsorted or a sorted T cell fraction (not recorded which). The CDR3 nucleotides read TGTGCCAGCAGTCGAGGGGGCAATCAGCCCCAGCATTTT. It specifies CASSRGGNQPQHF.